Listed below are T cell receptor beta chains from one sample, sequenced in a study of vaccination effects on CD4 cells after COVID-19. Sequencing used immunoSEQ multiplex PCR; TCRdb keeps in-frame clones, though not all of them. Here the sample spans tens of thousands of clones, around 70% being singletons. These TCRs are of unknown antigen specificity. Sequenced here: CD4+ T cells from PBMCs cultured without peptide, sampled after COVID-19 vaccination. The receptors here all came from a human donor who received a COVID-19 vaccine. CDR3s include the opening cysteine and the closing phenylalanine or tryptophan. The D gene is left open where the match is weak. Size tells how often a clone was seen (once, few, many) or the class of an expanded clone, and some rows leave it out.

clone_size j_call d_call v_call cdr3_nt cdr3_aa
. TRBJ2-1 . TRBV18 TGTGCCAGCTCACCAAGGGGATCCTACAATGAGCAGTTCTTC CASSPRGSYNEQFF
. TRBJ1-2 TRBD1 TRBV12-3/TRBV12-4 TGTGCCAGCAGGCCGACAGGGAGCTATGGCTACACCTTC CASRPTGSYGYTF
few TRBJ1-2 . TRBV19 TGTGCCAGTAGGGGGCAGCGCGGTGCTAACTATGGCTACACCTTC CASRGQRGANYGYTF
. TRBJ1-2 . TRBV30 TGTGCCGTCAACAGCAAAATTAACTATGGCTACACCTTC CAVNSKINYGYTF
few TRBJ1-2 . TRBV4-1 TGCGCCAGCAGCCAAGCCCAGACAGTTTTGGGCTACACCTTC CASSQAQTVLGYTF
. TRBJ1-5 TRBD1 TRBV9 TGTGCCAGCAGCGCGCCCGATGGACAGGGGGCGTCGAATCAGCCCCAGCATTTT CASSAPDGQGASNQPQHF
. TRBJ2-5 . TRBV20-1 TGCAGTGTGGGGACCCAGTACTTC CSVGTQYF
. TRBJ2-5 . TRBV12-3/TRBV12-4 TGTGCCAGCACCGGGTCCGATGGAGAGACCCAGTACTTC CASTGSDGETQYF
. TRBJ1-3 . TRBV5-1 TGCGCCAGCAGCTTGGCTGGGATCCTCTCTGGAAACACCATATATTTT CASSLAGILSGNTIYF
. TRBJ2-1 . TRBV5-4 TGTGCCAGCACAGGGGGGGACTCCTACAATGAGCAGTTCTTC CASTGGDSYNEQFF
. TRBJ2-1 TRBD2 TRBV19 TGTGCCAGTAGGACTAGCGGGGGGGAGAGCTCCTACAATGAGCAGTTCTTC CASRTSGGESSYNEQFF
once TRBJ2-3 . TRBV2 TGTGCCAGCAGGGCTACTAGCACAGATACGCAGTATTTT CASRATSTDTQYF
. TRBJ1-2 TRBD1 TRBV10-1 TGCGCCAGCAGTTCACACACAGGGGAGAGTAGGTATGGCTACACCTTC CASSSHTGESRYGYTF
. TRBJ2-4 TRBD1 TRBV6-6 TGTGCCAGCAGTCCCTCAGGGGGCAACATTCAGTACTTC CASSPSGGNIQYF